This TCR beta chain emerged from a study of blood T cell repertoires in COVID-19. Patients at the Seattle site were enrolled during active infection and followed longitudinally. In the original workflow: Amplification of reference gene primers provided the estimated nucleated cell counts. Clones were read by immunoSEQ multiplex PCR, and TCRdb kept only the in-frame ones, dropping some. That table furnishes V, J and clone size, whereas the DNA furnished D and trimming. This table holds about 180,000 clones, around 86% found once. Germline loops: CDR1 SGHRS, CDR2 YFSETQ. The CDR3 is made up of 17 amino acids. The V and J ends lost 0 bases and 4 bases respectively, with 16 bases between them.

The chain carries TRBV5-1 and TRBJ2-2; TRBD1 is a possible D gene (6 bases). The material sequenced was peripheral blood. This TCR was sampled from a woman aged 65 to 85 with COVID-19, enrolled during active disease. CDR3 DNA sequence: TGCGCCAGCAGCTTGGGGGGACAATGGTCCGGCACCGGGGAGCTGTTTTTT. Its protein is CASSLGGQWSGTGELFF.